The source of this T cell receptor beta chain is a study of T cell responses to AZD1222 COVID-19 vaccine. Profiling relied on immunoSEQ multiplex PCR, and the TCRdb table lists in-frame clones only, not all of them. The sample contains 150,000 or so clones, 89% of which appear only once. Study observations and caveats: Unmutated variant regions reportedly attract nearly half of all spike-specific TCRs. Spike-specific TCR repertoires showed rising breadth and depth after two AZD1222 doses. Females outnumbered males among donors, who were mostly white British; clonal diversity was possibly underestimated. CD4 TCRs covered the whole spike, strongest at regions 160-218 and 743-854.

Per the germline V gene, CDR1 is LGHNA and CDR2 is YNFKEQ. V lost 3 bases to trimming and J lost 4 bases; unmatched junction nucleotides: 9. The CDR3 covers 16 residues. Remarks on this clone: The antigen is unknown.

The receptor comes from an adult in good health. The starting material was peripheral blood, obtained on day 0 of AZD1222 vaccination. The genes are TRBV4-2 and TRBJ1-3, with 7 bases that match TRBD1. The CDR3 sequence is CASSHPGQPLGNTIYF. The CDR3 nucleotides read TGTGCCAGCAGCCACCCGGGACAGCCCCTCGGAAACACCATATATTTT.